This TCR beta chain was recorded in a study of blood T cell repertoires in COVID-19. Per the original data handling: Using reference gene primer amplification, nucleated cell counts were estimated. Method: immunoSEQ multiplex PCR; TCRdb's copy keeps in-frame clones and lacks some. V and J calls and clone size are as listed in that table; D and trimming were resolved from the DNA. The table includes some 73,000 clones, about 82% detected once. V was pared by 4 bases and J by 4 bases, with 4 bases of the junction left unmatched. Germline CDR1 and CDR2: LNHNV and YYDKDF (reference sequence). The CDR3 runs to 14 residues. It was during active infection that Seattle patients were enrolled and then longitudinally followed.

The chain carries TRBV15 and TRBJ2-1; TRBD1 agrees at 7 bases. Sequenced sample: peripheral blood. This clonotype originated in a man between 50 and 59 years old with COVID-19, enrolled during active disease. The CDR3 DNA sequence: TGTGCCACCAGCATCGGGACAGCTTACAATGAGCAGTTCTTC. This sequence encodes CATSIGTAYNEQFF.